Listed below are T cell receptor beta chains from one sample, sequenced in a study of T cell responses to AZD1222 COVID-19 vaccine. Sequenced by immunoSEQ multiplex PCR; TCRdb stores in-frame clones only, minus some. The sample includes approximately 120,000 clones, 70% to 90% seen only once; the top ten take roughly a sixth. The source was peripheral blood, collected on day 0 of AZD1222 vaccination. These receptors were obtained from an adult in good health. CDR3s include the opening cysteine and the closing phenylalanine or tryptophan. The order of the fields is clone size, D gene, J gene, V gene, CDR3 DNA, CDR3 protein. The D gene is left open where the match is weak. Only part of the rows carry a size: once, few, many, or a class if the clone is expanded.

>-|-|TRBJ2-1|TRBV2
TGTGCCAGCAGAGCCTGGACTGCAGACAATGAGCAGTTCTTC
CASRAWTADNEQFF
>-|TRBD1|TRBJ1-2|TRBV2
TGTGCCAGCGGAGAACAGGGGAGATATTATGGCTACACCTTC
CASGEQGRYYGYTF
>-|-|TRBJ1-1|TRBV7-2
TGTGCCAGCAGCTTAGAGCAGAGCAAGAACACTGAAGCTTTCTTT
CASSLEQSKNTEAFF
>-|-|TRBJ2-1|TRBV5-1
TGCGCCAGCAGCTTGAAGGGCAGCAACAATGAGCAGTTCTTC
CASSLKGSNNEQFF
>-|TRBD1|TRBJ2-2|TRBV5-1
TGCGCCAGCAGCCTAGACAGGGAACGGTACGGGGAGCTGTTTTTT
CASSLDRERYGELFF
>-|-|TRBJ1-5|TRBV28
TGTGCCAGCAGTTTTGAGGGTAGCAATCAGCCCCAGCATTTT
CASSFEGSNQPQHF
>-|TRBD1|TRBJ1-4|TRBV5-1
TGCGCCAGCAGCCCCGACAGGGTGAGGGAAAAACTGTTTTTT
CASSPDRVREKLFF
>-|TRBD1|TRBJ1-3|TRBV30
TGTGCCTGGAGTACAATGGACAGGGCTGGAAACACCATATATTTT
CAWSTMDRAGNTIYF
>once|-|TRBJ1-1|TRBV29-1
TGCAGCGCGAGTCTGAAGCTGAACACTGAAGCTTTCTTT
CSASLKLNTEAFF
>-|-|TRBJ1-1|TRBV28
TGTGCCAGCAGTCCTCCCCCCCCTCCGGGAGCTTTCTTT
CASSPPPPPGAFF
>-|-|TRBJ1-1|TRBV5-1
TGCGCCAGCAGCCACGGGGCGAACACTGAAGCTTTCTTT
CASSHGANTEAFF
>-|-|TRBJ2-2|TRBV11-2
TGTGCCAGCAGCCCGTTAGCGGTGAACACCGGGGAGCTGTTTTTT
CASSPLAVNTGELFF
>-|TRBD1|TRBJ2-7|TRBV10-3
TGTGCCATCGATCCCCGGACAGGCCTTTTGTTC
CAIDPRTGLLF
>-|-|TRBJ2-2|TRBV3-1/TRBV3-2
TGTGCCAGCAGCCAAGACGGCATCGGGGAGCTGTTTTTT
CASSQDGIGELFF
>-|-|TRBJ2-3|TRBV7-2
TGTGCCAGCATGGTGGCTAGCGGCACAGATACGCAGTATTTT
CASMVASGTDTQYF
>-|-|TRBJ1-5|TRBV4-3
TGCGCCAGCAGCCAAGACGCGGTCAGGGGAGGTCAGCCCCAGCATTTT
CASSQDAVRGGQPQHF
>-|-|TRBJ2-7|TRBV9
TGTGCCAGCAGCAGAGTTGGGGGCTACGAGCAGTACTTC
CASSRVGGYEQYF
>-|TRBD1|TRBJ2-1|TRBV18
TGTGCCAGCTCCCTGGGACAGGGGATCTACAATGAGCAGTTCTTC
CASSLGQGIYNEQFF
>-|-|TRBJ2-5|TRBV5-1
TGCGCCAGCAGCACAGGGTTAGAGACCCAGTACTTC
CASSTGLETQYF
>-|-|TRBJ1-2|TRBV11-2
TGTGCCAGCAGCTTGAATAGGGTTGATGGCTACACCTTC
CASSLNRVDGYTF
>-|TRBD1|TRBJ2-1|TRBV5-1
TGCGCCAGCAGCCCAGCCGGACAGGGAGGAAATGAGCAGTTCTTC
CASSPAGQGGNEQFF
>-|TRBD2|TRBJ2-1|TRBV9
TGTGCCAGCAGCACATCCCTAGCGGGGGGGCTTGGTGAGCAGTTCTTC
CASSTSLAGGLGEQFF
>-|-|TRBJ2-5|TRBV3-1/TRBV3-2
TGTGCCAGCAGCCAAGAGGGCAGGGGGACCCAGTACTTC
CASSQEGRGTQYF
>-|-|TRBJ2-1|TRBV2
TGTGCCAGCAGTAGGCAGATTTTACGGACCTACAATGAGCAGTTCTTC
CASSRQILRTYNEQFF
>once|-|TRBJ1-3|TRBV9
TGTGCCAGCAGCGTGTCCCAGGGGTATGGAAACACCATATATTTT
CASSVSQGYGNTIYF
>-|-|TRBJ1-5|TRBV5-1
TGCGCCAGCAGCTTGGATGGTGGGGATCAGCCCCAGCATTTT
CASSLDGGDQPQHF
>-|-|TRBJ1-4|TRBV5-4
TGTGCCAGCAGTATGGTGGGGACTAATGAAAAACTGTTTTTT
CASSMVGTNEKLFF
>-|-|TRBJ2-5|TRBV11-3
TGTGCCAGCAGCTTGTGGGAAGGAGAGACCCAGTACTTC
CASSLWEGETQYF
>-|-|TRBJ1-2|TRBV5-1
TGCGCCAGCAGCTTGGCTGACAGAAACTATGGCTACACCTTC
CASSLADRNYGYTF
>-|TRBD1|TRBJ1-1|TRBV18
TGTGCCAGCTCACCCACAGGGGTGGGTGAAGCTTTCTTT
CASSPTGVGEAFF
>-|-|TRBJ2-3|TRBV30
TGTGCCTGGAGCGAAACAGGGCCAGATACGCAGTATTTT
CAWSETGPDTQYF
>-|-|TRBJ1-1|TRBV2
TGTGCCAGCAGGGCAGATTGGGTAAACACTGAAGCTTTCTTT
CASRADWVNTEAFF
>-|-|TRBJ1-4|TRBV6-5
TGTGCCAGCAGTAACCTAGGGGGATCGGATGAAAAACTGTTTTTT
CASSNLGGSDEKLFF
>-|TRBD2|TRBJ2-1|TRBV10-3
TGTGCCATCAGTGCGACTAGCGGGGGCCAGGAGCAGTTCTTC
CAISATSGGQEQFF
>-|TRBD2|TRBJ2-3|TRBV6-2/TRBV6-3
TGTGCCAGCAGTTATAGCGGGGGGGCCGGTACGCAGTATTTT
CASSYSGGAGTQYF
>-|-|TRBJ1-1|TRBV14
TGTGCCAGCAGCCAATGGAATCCACTGAACACTGAAGCTTTCTTT
CASSQWNPLNTEAFF
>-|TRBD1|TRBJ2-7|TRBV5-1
TGCGCCAGCAGCTTGGGGGACAGGGGGCTGGTGGAGCTGTACTTC
CASSLGDRGLVELYF
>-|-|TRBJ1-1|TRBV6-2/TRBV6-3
TGTGCCAGCAGTTACCAGAGGACTGAAGCTTTCTTT
CASSYQRTEAFF
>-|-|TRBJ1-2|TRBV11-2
TGTGCCAGCAGCAATCCCGCCCTCGCGGCTGGCTACACCTTC
CASSNPALAAGYTF
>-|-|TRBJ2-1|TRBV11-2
TGTGCCAGCAGCTTAGATCCCTCCTTTAATGAGCAGTTCTTC
CASSLDPSFNEQFF